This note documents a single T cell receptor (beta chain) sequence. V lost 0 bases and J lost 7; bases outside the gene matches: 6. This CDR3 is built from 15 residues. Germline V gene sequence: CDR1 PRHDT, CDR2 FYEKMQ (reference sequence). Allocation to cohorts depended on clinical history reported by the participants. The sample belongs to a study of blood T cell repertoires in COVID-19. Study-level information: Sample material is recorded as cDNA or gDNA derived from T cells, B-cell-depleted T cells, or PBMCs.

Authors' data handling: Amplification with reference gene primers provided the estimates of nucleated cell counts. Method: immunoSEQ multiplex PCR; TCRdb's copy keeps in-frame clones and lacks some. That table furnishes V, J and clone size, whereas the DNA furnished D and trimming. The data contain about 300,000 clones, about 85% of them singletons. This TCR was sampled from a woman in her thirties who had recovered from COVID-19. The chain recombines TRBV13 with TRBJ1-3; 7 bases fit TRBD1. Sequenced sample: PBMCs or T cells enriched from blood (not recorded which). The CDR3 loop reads CASSLGVQGVNTIYF. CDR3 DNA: TGTGCCAGCAGCTTAGGCGTTCAGGGGGTGAACACCATATATTTT.